What follows is one TCR beta chain and its context. Each Susac syndrome patient had definite or probable disease by recently defined criteria. Trimming took off 0 bases at V and 2 bases at J, with 8 bases between the two ends. The CDR3 is made up of 14 amino acids. CDR1 is SGHVS, CDR2 FQNEAQ, per germline. These data come from a study of CD8 T cells in Susac syndrome. The overall study: Intravenous immunoglobulin alone or corticosteroids were being given to patients with Susac syndrome at blood draw, unless they were therapy-naive.

Random hexamers were used to reverse transcribe the RNA input (0.5 to 1 ug). The authors amplified TCR beta CDR3 across 54 Vbeta and 13 Jbeta using immunoSEQ multiplex PCR. A single record per CDR3 protein comes from TCRdb applying MiXCR to the immunoSEQ multiplex PCR reads. The sample includes around 80,000 distinct CDR3 sequences, about 94% seen only once; the top ten take more than 0.4%. This chain links TRBV7-8 with TRBJ2-7; D is unresolved. The specimen sequenced was CD8+ T cells from PBMCs. The origin of this receptor is a human donor with Susac syndrome. The CDR3 loop is CASSLAGRTYEQYF. The CDR3 DNA reads as TGTGCCAGCAGCTTAGCGGGCAGAACCTACGAGCAGTACTTC.